A single sample gave rise to the 20 T cell receptor beta chains below, sequenced in a study of Graves' ophthalmopathy and Graves' hyperthyroidism. As the template, RNA transcripts were used to amplify TCR beta CDR3 regions. First-round RT-PCR relied on HTBI primers, and a second-round multiplex PCR came next. MiXCR was run by TCRdb on the multiplex PCR reads, yielding one entry per CDR3 protein. The sample has about 660,000 distinct CDR3 sequences, approximately 39% seen once. What was sequenced was peripheral blood. These receptors came from an adult man with Graves' ophthalmopathy.

The chain uses TRBV7-9 and TRBJ2-2; D not resolved. V lost 1 base and J 8 bases, leaving 5 bases between the germline ends. The CDR3 covers 12 residues. Per germline, CDR1 SEHNR and CDR2 FQNEAQ (reference sequence). Here the CDR3 reads CASSLGIGELFF. In DNA form, the CDR3 reads TGTGCCAGCAGCTTAGGAATAGGGGAGCTGTTTTTT.

This chain links TRBV12-3 or TRBV12-4 with TRBJ1-1; no clear D gene. Trimming took 4 bases from V and 5 from J, leaving 8 bases between them. This CDR3 contains 12 residues. In DNA, the CDR3 is TGTGCCAGCAGTTGGTCTGGGACTGAAGCTTTCTTT. Translation gives CASSWSGTEAFF.

Many counts were recorded for this clonotype. The chain carries TRBV9 and TRBJ1-5, with D unclear. The CDR3 consists of 13 residues. Trimming took 3 bases from V and 1 from J, leaving 5 bases between them. Germline CDR1 SGDLS, CDR2 YYNGEE. The CDR3 sequence is CASSARSNQPQHF. CDR3 nucleotide sequence: TGTGCCAGCAGCGCTCGGAGCAATCAGCCCCAGCATTTT.

With regard to this clonotype: Because it lacks the conserved phenylalanine or tryptophan at the end, this CDR3 is likely a read error. This chain connects TRBV10-2 to TRBJ1-3; D gene ambiguous. Looked up from germline, CDR1 is WSHSY and CDR2 is SAAADI. V lost 3 bases, J lost 4 bases, and 13 bases lay in between. The CDR3 runs to 15 residues. CDR3 coding DNA: TGCGCCAGCAGTGAAGGTGGTACTGTGGGAAACACCATATATTAT. It yields the protein CASSEGGTVGNTIYY.

This clonotype appeared many times. This rearrangement joins TRBV12-3 or TRBV12-4 to TRBJ1-3; D not certain. The CDR3 has 15 amino acids. V dropped 6 bases and J dropped 1 base, with 13 bases sitting between them. CDR3 sequence (DNA): TGTGCCAGCAGCAACGGAGGAGGGTCTGGAAACACCATATATTTT. Translation: CASSNGGGSGNTIYF.

The CDR3 region has the DNA TGTGCCAGCAGTTACATGAGCACCGGGGAGCAGTACTTC. This sequence encodes CASSYMSTGEQYF. V is TRBV6-6 and J is TRBJ2-7; D is ambiguous. The CDR3 totals 13 residues. V lost 2 bases, J lost 7 bases, and 12 bases lay in between. The V gene's germline CDR1 is MNHNY and CDR2 SVGAGI (reference sequence).

On this clonotype: This sequence may be a read error, since a much larger clone differs from it by one base. V is TRBV6-2 or TRBV6-3 and J is TRBJ2-5, with TRBD2 matching 7 bases. CDR3 size: 14 residues. In germline, CDR1 is MNHEY, CDR2 SVGEGT. The CDR3 DNA is TGTGCCAGCAGCCTCGGACTAGTAGACGAGACCCAGCACTTC. Translated: CASSLGLVDETQHF.

J is TRBJ1-1 and V is TRBV2; 8 bases match TRBD1. After removal of 0 bases from V and 11 bases from J, the junction contained 8 bases not matched to a gene. Germline V gene data show CDR1 as SNHLY and CDR2 as FYNNEI. The CDR3 extends over 14 amino acids. CDR3 DNA: TGTGCCAGCAGTGAAGCTTGGCACAGGGGGAGGGCTTTCTTT. Its protein is CASSEAWHRGRAFF.

This clonotype was found many times. The chain joins TRBV7-9 to TRBJ1-6; 8 nucleotides line up with TRBD1. The CDR3 is 15 residues long. The germline gives CDR1 SEHNR, CDR2 FQNEAQ (reference sequence). Germline trimming cut 4 bases from V and 7 bases from J; bases unmatched to any gene: 6. For the CDR3, the DNA is TGTGCCAGCAGCTCTCAGGACAGGGTGAATTCACCCCTCCACTTT. This encodes CASSSQDRVNSPLHF.

The chain has TRBV10-3 and TRBJ2-7; 9 nucleotides match TRBD1. J was trimmed by 3 bases and V by 6 bases; bases with no gene match: 6. CDR3 length equals 14 residues. Germline CDR1 is ENHRY and CDR2 is SYGVKD. The CDR3 DNA reads as TGTGCCATCAGCTCTAGGACAGGGGACTACGAGCAGTACTTC. Its translation: CAISSRTGDYEQYF.

This clonotype has a count of ten or more. V gene TRBV24-1 combines with J gene TRBJ2-2, with TRBD1 as a possible D gene (6 bases). The CDR3 extends over 14 amino acids. Per germline, CDR1 KGHDR and CDR2 SFDVKD. With 3 bases removed from V and 4 bases from J, the gap between germline ends came to 8 bases. Written as DNA, the CDR3 is TGTGCCACCAGTGATCAGGGGATCACCGGGGAGCTGTTTTTT. It translates to CATSDQGITGELFF.

The sample holds many counts of this clonotype. J is TRBJ2-5 and V is TRBV5-8; D could derive from TRBD1 or TRBD2 (5 bases each). Trimming shortened V by 1 base and J by 5 bases, and 15 bases separated the two germline ends. Germline CDR1 SGHTS, CDR2 YDEGEE. The CDR3 runs to 15 residues. The CDR3 nucleotides read TGTGCCAGCAGCTTGACCCAAACCGGGGCGGAGACCCAGTACTTC. Residues: CASSLTQTGAETQYF.

At least ten counts were recorded for this clonotype. The chain has TRBV7-9 and TRBJ2-2; 8 bases fit TRBD1. Looked up from germline, CDR1 is SEHNR and CDR2 is FQNEAQ (reference sequence). This CDR3 comprises 14 residues. The V gene end was trimmed by 5 bases and the J gene end by 6 bases; junction bases not matched to a gene: 5. The CDR3 coding sequence is TGTGCCAGCAGCCGGACAGGGCGGTCCGGGGAGCTGTTTTTT. Translated: CASSRTGRSGELFF.

A remark on this clonotype: Here the CDR3 omits its conserved ending phenylalanine or tryptophan, so a read error is the likely source. V is TRBV7-2 and J is TRBJ2-5, with a possible D match to TRBD2 (6 bases). Trimming removed 6 bases from V and 3 bases from J, with 14 bases in between. Germline assignment: CDR1 SGHTA and CDR2 FQGNSA. This CDR3 spans 14 amino acids. The chain's CDR3 is CASSFRGGEETQYL. The CDR3 region has the DNA TGTGCCAGCAGTTTTCGTGGAGGGGAAGAGACCCAGTACTTA.

The chain is built from TRBV9 and TRBJ1-3; tentative D call: TRBD1 (5 bases). Trimming pared 2 bases from V and 4 bases from J, leaving 16 bases between. Germline CDR1 and CDR2: SGDLS and YYNGEE. The CDR3 runs to 16 residues. As DNA, the CDR3 is TGTGCCAGCAGCGTCGAACCCCGGGGCACGGGAAACACCATATATTTT. Residues: CASSVEPRGTGNTIYF. Full variable domain (remainder filled in from reference TRBV9 and TRBJ1-3): DSGVTQTPKHLITATGQRVTLRCSPRSGDLSVYWYQQSLDQGLQFLIQYYNGEERAKGNILERFSAQQFPDLHSELNLSSLELGDSALYFCASSVEPRGTGNTIYFGEGSWLTVV.

This clonotype was detected ten times or more. The chain employs TRBV29-1 and TRBJ1-2; 10 bases are shared with TRBD1. Unmatched junction bases numbered 5, after V lost 6 bases and J lost 7 bases. Germline CDR1 is SQVTM and CDR2 is ANQGSEA. The CDR3 spans 12 residues. This chain's CDR3 is CSVRTGGGGYTF. CDR3 coding DNA: TGCAGCGTGAGGACAGGGGGAGGTGGCTACACCTTC.

The chain has TRBV9 and TRBJ1-1; 7 positions match TRBD1. V gave up 5 bases and J gave up 0 bases; unmatched junction bases: 7. The germline CDR1 and CDR2 sequences are SGDLS and YYNGEE. The CDR3 consists of 15 residues. The CDR3 bases are TGTGCCAGCAGGGCGACAGGGTTCATGAACACTGAAGCTTTCTTT. It is translated as CASRATGFMNTEAFF.

The chain combines TRBV10-3 with TRBJ1-2; TRBD1 matches at 7 bases. J was trimmed by 4 bases and V by 10 bases; bases with no gene match: 9. CDR1 and CDR2 (germline): ENHRY, SYGVKD. This CDR3 comprises 13 residues. CDR3 nucleotide sequence: TGTGCCACCCGGGACAGTGAAAGCTATGGCTACACCTTC. It specifies CATRDSESYGYTF.

This clonotype has a single count. This may be a read error, as it is one base from a much larger clone. The chain has TRBV7-6 and TRBJ2-7; D is ambiguous. The CDR3 extends over 12 amino acids. Germline CDR1 SGHVS, CDR2 FNYEAQ. CDR3 sequence reads: CASGFDRNEQYF. The CDR3 nucleotides read TGTGCCAGCGGCTTCGACCGGAATGAGCAGTACTTC.

This clonotype was counted a few times. J is TRBJ1-1 and V is TRBV7-9; D call uncertain. Germline V lookup: CDR1 SEHNR, CDR2 FQNEAQ (reference sequence). CDR3 length equals 16 residues. Trimming stripped 5 bases from V and 0 bases from J, with 16 bases between. The CDR3 nucleotides are TGTGCCAGCAGCCCCCGCCGTGGTGGGTTGAACACTGAAGCTTTCTTT. Its protein product is CASSPRRGGLNTEAFF.